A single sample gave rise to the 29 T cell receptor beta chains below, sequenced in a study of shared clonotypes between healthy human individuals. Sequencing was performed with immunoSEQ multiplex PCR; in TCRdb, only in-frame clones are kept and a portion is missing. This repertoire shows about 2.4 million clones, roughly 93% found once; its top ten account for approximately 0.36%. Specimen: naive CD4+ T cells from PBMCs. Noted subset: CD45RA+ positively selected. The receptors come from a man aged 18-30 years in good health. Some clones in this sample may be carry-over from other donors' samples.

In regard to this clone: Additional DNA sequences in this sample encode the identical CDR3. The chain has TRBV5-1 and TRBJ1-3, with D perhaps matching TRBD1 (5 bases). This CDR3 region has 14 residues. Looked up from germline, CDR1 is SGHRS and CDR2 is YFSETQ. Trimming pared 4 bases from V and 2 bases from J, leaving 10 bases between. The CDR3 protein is CASSPTGAGNTIYF. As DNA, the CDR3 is TGCGCCAGCAGCCCCACGGGGGCTGGAAACACCATATATTTT.

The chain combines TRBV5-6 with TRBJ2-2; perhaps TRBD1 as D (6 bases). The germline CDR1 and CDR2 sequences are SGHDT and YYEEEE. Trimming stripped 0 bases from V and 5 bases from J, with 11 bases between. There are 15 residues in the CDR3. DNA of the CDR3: TGTGCCAGCAGCTTGGCCAACAGGGCTACCGGGGAGCTGTTTTTT. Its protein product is CASSLANRATGELFF.

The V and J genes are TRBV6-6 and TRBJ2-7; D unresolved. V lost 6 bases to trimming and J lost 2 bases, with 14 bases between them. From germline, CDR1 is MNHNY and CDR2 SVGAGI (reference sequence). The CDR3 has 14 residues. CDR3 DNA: TGTGCCAGCAGCGATGTCAGGTATACCTACGAGCAGTACTTC. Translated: CASSDVRYTYEQYF.

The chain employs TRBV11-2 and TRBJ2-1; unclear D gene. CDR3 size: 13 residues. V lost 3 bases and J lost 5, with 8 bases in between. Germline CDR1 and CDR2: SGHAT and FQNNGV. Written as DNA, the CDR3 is TGTGCCAGCAGCTTTAGTGAGAACAATGAGCAGTTCTTC. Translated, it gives CASSFSENNEQFF.

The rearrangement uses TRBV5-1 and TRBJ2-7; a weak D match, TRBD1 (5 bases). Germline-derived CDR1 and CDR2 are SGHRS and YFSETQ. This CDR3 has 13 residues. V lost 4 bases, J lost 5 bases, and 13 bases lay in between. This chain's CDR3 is CASSDPPRDEQYF. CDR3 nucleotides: TGCGCCAGCAGCGACCCACCCAGGGACGAGCAGTACTTC.

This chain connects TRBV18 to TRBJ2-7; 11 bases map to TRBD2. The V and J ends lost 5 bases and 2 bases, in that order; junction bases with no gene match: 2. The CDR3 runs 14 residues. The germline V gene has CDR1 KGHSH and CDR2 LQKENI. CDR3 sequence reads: CASSATSGTYEQYF. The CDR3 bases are TGTGCCAGCTCAGCGACTAGCGGGACCTACGAGCAGTACTTC. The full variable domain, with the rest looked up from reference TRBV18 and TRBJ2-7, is NAGVMQNPRHLVRRRGQEARLRCSPMKGHSHVYWYRQLPEEGLKFMVYLQKENIIDESGMPKERFSAEFPKEGPSILRIQQVVRGDSAAYFCASSATSGTYEQYFGPGTRLTVT.

The CDR3 DNA reads TGTGCCAGCAGTTCTCCCGGGACAGGGGTAGTGCCTAGCAATCAGCCCCAGCATTTT. Translated: CASSSPGTGVVPSNQPQHF. The chain carries TRBV28 and TRBJ1-5; 10 bases line up with TRBD1. V was pared by 4 bases and J by 0 bases, with 12 bases of the junction left unmatched. Looked up from germline, CDR1 is MDHEN and CDR2 is SYDVKM. The CDR3 consists of 19 residues.

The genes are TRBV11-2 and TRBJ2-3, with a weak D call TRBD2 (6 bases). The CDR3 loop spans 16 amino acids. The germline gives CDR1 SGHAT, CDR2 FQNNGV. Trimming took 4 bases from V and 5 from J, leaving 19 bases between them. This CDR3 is CASSSLGGRRKDTQYF. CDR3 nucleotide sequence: TGTGCCAGCAGCTCACTTGGTGGGAGGAGAAAAGATACGCAGTATTTT.

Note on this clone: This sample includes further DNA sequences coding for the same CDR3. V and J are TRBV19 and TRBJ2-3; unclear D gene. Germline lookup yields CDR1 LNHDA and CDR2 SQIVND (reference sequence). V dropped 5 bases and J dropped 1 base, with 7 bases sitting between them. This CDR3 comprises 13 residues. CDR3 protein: CASSSGGTDTQYF. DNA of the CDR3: TGTGCCAGTAGTTCTGGGGGCACAGATACGCAGTATTTT.

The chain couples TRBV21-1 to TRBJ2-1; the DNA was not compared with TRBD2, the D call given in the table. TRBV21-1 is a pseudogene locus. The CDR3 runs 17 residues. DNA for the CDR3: TGTGCCAGCACCTTAGAGGCTAGCGGAATCTCCTACAATGAGCAGTTCTTC. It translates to CASTLEASGISYNEQFF.

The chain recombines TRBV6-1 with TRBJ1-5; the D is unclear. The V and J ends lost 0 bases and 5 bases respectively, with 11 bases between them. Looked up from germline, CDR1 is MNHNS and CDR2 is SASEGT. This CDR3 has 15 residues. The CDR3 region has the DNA TGTGCCAGCAGTGAAGCCGCAGGTGGGGATCAGCCCCAGCATTTT. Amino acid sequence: CASSEAAGGDQPQHF.

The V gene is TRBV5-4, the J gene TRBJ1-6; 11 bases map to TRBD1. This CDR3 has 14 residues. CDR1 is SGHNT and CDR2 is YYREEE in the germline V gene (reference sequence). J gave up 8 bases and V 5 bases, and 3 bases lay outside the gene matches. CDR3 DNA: TGTGCCAGCAGGGACAGGGGGCAGGATTCACCCCTCCACTTT. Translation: CASRDRGQDSPLHF.

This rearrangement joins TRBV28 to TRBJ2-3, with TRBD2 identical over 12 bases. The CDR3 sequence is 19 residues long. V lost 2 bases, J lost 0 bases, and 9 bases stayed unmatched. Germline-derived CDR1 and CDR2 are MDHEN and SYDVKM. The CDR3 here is CASSLPLWTSGTSTDTQYF. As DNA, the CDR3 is TGTGCCAGCAGTTTACCCCTTTGGACTAGCGGGACGAGCACAGATACGCAGTATTTT.

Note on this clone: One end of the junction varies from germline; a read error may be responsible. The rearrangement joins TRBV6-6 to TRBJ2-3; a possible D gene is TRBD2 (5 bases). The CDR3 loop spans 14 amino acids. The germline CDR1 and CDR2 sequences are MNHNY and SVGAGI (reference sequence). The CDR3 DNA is TGTGCCAGCAGTTACAGGGCGGGCACGGATACGCAGTATTTT. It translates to CASSYRAGTDTQYF.

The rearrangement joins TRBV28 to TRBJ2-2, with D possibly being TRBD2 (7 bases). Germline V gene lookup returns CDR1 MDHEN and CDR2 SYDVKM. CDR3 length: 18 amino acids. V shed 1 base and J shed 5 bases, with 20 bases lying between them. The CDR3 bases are TGTGCCAGCAGTTTATTGGGGGGGCGAGCAGTTTCGACCGGGGAGCTGTTTTTT. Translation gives CASSLLGGRAVSTGELFF.

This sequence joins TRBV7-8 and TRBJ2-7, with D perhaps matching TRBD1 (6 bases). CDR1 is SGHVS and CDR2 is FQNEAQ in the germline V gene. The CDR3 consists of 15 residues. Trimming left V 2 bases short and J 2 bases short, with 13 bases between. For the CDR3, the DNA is TGTGCCAGCAGCTTAATTTGGGACACAGCCTACGAGCAGTACTTC. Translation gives CASSLIWDTAYEQYF.

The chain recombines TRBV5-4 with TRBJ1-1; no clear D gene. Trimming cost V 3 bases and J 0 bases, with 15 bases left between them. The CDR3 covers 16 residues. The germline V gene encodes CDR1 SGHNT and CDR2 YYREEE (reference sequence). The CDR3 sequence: CASSSPPGGLNTEAFF. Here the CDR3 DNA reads TGTGCCAGCAGCTCCCCCCCGGGAGGATTGAACACTGAAGCTTTCTTT.

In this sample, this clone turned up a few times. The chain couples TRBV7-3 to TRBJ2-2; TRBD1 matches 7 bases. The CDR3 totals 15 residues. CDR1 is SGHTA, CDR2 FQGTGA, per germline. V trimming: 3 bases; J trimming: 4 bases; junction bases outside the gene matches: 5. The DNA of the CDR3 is TGTGCCAGCAGCTTGACAGGGTCGGGCACCGGGGAGCTGTTTTTT. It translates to CASSLTGSGTGELFF.

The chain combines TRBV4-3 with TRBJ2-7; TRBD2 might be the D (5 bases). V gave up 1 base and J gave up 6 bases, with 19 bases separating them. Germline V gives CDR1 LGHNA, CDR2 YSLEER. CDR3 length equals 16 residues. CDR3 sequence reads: CASSQANSGWMGEQYF. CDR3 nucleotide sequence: TGCGCCAGCAGCCAAGCGAATTCGGGGTGGATGGGCGAGCAGTACTTC.

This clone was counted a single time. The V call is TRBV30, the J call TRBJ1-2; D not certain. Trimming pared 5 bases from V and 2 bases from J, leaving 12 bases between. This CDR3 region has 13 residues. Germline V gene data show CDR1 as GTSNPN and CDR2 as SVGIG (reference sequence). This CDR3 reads CAWRSGNNYGYTF. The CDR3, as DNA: TGTGCCTGGCGCTCCGGGAACAACTATGGCTACACCTTC.

Here the CDR3 DNA reads TGTGCCAGCAGTTCCGTCGGGGTTACATTCCTAGGAGAGCTGTTTTTT. As protein: CASSSVGVTFLGELFF. The rearrangement links TRBV27 to TRBJ2-2; weak D call: TRBD2 (5 bases). This CDR3 spans 16 amino acids. The V end was cut by 4 bases, the J end by 11 bases, with 23 bases between. Looked up from germline, CDR1 is MNHEY and CDR2 is SMNVEV (reference sequence).

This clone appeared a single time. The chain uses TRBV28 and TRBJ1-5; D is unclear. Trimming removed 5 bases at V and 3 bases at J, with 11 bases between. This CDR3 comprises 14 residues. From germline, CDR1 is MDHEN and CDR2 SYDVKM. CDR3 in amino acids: CASSKVRDNQPQHF. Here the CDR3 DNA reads TGTGCCAGCAGTAAGGTTAGGGACAATCAGCCCCAGCATTTT. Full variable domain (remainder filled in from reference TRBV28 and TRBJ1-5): DVKVTQSSRYLVKRTGEKVFLECVQDMDHENMFWYRQDPGLGLRLIYFSYDVKMKEKGDIPEGYSVSREKKERFSLILESASTNQTSMYLCASSKVRDNQPQHFGDGTRLSIL.

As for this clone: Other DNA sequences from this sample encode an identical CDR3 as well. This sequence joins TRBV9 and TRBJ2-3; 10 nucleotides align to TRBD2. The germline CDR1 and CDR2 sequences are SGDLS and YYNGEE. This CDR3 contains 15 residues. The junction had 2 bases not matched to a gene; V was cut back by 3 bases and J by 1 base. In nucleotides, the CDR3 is TGTGCCAGCAGCGGGACTAGCGGCCGCACAGATACGCAGTATTTT. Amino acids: CASSGTSGRTDTQYF.

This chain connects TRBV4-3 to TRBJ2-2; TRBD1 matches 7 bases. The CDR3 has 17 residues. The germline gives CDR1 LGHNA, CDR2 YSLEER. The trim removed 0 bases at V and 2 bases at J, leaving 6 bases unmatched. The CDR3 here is CASSQESTGANTGELFF. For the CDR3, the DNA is TGCGCCAGCAGCCAAGAATCCACAGGGGCAAACACCGGGGAGCTGTTTTTT.

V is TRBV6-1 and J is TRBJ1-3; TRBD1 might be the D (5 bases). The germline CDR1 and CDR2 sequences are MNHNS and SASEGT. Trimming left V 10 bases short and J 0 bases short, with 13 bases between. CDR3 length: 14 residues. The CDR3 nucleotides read TGTGCCACCGGCGGGGGATTCTCTGGAAACACCATATATTTT. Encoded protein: CATGGGFSGNTIYF.

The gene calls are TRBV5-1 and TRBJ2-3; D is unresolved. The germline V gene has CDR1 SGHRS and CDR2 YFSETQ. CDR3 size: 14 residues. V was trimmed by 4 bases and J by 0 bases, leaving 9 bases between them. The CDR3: CASSPATSTDTQYF. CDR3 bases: TGCGCCAGCAGCCCGGCTACAAGCACAGATACGCAGTATTTT.

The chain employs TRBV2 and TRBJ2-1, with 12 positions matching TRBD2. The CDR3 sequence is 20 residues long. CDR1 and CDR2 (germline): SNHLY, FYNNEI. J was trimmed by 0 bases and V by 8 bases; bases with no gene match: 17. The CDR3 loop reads CASQSTRTSGIPSSYNEQFF. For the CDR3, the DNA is TGTGCCAGCCAATCGACGAGGACTAGCGGGATACCTAGCTCCTACAATGAGCAGTTCTTC.

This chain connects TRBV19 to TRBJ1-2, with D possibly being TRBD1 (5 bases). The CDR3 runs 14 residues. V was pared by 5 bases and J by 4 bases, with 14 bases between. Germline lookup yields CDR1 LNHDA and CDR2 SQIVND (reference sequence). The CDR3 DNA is TGTGCCAGTAGTCGGTTAGGGGTTATCTATGGCTACACCTTC. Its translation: CASSRLGVIYGYTF.

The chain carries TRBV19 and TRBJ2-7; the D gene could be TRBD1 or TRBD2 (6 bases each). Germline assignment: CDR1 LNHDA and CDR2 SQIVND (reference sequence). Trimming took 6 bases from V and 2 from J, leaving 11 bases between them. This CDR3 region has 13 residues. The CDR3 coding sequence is TGTGCCAGTAGGCCAGGGGAGGCCTACGAGCAGTACTTC. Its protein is CASRPGEAYEQYF.